This TCR beta chain comes out of a study of blood T cell repertoires in COVID-19 (dated by TCRdb to the early 2020s). Turning to the overall study: The collaborator samples originated in the United States, Italy and Spain and spanned the acute and convalescent phases of COVID-19. Deeply sampled blood TCRbeta repertoires from subjects exposed to, actively infected with, or recovered from COVID-19 were included in the dataset. A freely available public database, intended as a resource for researchers studying the immune response to SARS-CoV-2, is where the repertoires were released. Samples were obtained from the ongoing ImmuneRACE study (first 160 participants) and from about 1,300 subjects provided by 6 global collaborators. A de-identified subject ID, COVID-19 status, age in years and sex were almost always included in the sample metadata. The prospective study material was composed of cDNA or gDNA derived from T cells, B-cell-depleted T cells, or PBMCs. Where available, HLA class I and class II types were obtained from metadata supplied by the sample provider rather than from assay-based typing.

On this clone: What this receptor recognizes is not known. No base-level quality is on record; no much larger clone is a single base apart.

Collaborating institutions collected whole blood in K2EDTA tubes following their own protocols. For TCRbeta analysis, collaborator samples were shipped as frozen whole blood, as isolated PBMCs, or as DNA extracted from either sample type. The investigation overall reported the following: The amount of clinical and demographic metadata varied by source and participant and was provided uncurated.

Measured from the cysteine to the phenylalanine, the CDR3 is 15 residues long. The read is trimmed to its CDR3 DNA, 45 bases read in frame from base 1. CDR1 is given as MNHEY and CDR2 as SMNVEV, both from the germline V gene (reference sequence). Here V drops 5 bases and J drops 1 base, and the junction holds 7 bases not matched to any gene. TCRbeta CDR3 regions were amplified from genomic DNA using the immunoSEQ Assay, a bias-controlled multiplex PCR. The study's processing was this. The number of nucleated cells in each sample was estimated from the amplification of reference gene primers within the assay. To quantify the absolute abundance of each unique TCRbeta CDR3 rearrangement, sequence reads were collapsed and filtered. Productive Simpson clonality was computed per sample as the square root of Simpson's diversity index over productive rearrangements. As stored in TCRdb, this immuneACCESS dataset retains in-frame rearrangements with V and J assigned. A fraction of the clones does not appear; measured against another copy, unresolved V genes explain less than half of the discrepancy, and the remainder lacks a known reason. V, J and clone size are taken as reported in that table, and D and trimming were inferred from the DNA itself. The sample table holds 35,000 to 55,000 clones, of which 88% were seen once. Of the sample, roughly an eighth is held by the ten largest clones.

Sequencing used peripheral blood. The origin of this receptor is a human donor in a cohort sampled during active COVID-19. The sequence is built from TRBV27 and TRBJ1-1, and 7 bases in between align with TRBD1. Here is the DNA: TGTGCCAGCAGTACACCCACAGGGGCGAACACTGAAGCTTTCTTT. This translates into CASSTPTGANTEAFF.